A single sample is the source of the 11 T cell receptor beta chains below, sequenced in a study of vaccination effects on CD4 cells after COVID-19. These TCRs' antigens remain unknown. Profiling relied on immunoSEQ multiplex PCR, and the TCRdb table lists in-frame clones only, not all of them. This sample has tens of thousands of clones, with under 85% found just once. Peptide-pool stimulation followed by sequencing identified expanded antigen-specific CD4+ clonotypes in the ViraFEST assay. Cultured cells yielded isolated CD4+ T cells after nine to ten days. None of these healthy vaccinees had been infected with SARS-CoV-2 before vaccination. This specimen was CD4+ T cells from PBMCs cultured with HCoV-NL63 spike peptides, taken before COVID-19 vaccination. The receptor source for this set is a human donor who received a COVID-19 vaccine.

The chain links TRBV5-1 to TRBJ2-5; D may be TRBD2 (6 bases). This CDR3 has 14 amino acids. V was cut by 4 bases and J by 2 bases, with 12 bases left in between. Germline V lookup: CDR1 SGHRS, CDR2 YFSETQ. The CDR3 protein is CASSPGEQQETQYF. The DNA of the CDR3 is TGCGCCAGCAGCCCGGGGGAACAGCAAGAGACCCAGTACTTC.

Comment on this clone: Germline is not matched at one junction end, which may reflect a read error. The chain links TRBV18 to TRBJ1-1, with TRBD1 identical over 7 bases. The CDR3 runs 14 residues. Germline loops: CDR1 KGHSH, CDR2 LQKENI. The CDR3 protein is CASSPLQGNAEAFF. Written as DNA, the CDR3 is TGTGCCAGCTCACCGTTACAGGGGAACGCTGAAGCTTTCTTT.

The J gene is TRBJ1-6, the V gene TRBV9; D ambiguous. V lost 0 bases and J lost 5, with 9 bases in between. CDR3 size: 15 residues. Germline CDR1 and CDR2: SGDLS and YYNGEE. In DNA, the CDR3 is TGTGCCAGCAGCGTAGGACCGGGAGATAATTCACCCCTCCACTTT. This codes for CASSVGPGDNSPLHF.

A single count supports this clone. The chain combines TRBV29-1 with TRBJ1-2; 12 positions match TRBD1. The CDR3 spans 14 residues. Germline V CDR1 and CDR2: SQVTM, ANQGSEA. After removal of 7 bases from V and 6 bases from J, the junction contained 9 bases not matched to a gene. DNA of the CDR3: TGCAGCGGTTCAGGGGGACAGGGGGCTGATGGCTACACCTTC. Translation gives CSGSGGQGADGYTF.

The gene calls are TRBV12-5 and TRBJ1-2; 9 positions match TRBD1. V shed 3 bases, J shed 2 bases, and the junction held 4 bases outside the gene matches. Germline V CDR1 and CDR2: LGHNT, FRNRAP. The CDR3 runs 15 residues. CDR3 sequence (DNA): TGTGCTAGTGGTTTCCTAGACAGGGGGAACTATGGCTACACCTTC. Amino acids: CASGFLDRGNYGYTF.

This chain uses TRBV6-2 or TRBV6-3 with TRBJ2-5, with D perhaps TRBD1 (5 bases). V lost 0 bases and J 4 bases, leaving 12 bases between the germline ends. The germline V gene has CDR1 MNHEY and CDR2 SVGEGT. CDR3 size: 15 residues. CDR3 region: CASSYSIVRGETQYF. The CDR3 DNA reads as TGTGCCAGCAGTTACTCGATTGTTAGGGGAGAGACCCAGTACTTC.

V and J are TRBV29-1 and TRBJ1-4, with D maybe TRBD1 (5 bases). The CDR3 is made up of 12 amino acids. Trimming stripped 6 bases from V and 3 bases from J, with 8 bases between. Germline V lookup: CDR1 SQVTM, CDR2 ANQGSEA. As DNA, the CDR3 is TGCAGCGTCAGGGTGGCTAATGAAAAACTGTTTTTT. It is translated as CSVRVANEKLFF.

This clone was counted between two and nine times. This rearrangement joins TRBV6-2 or TRBV6-3 to TRBJ1-1; the match to TRBD1 covers 9 bases. Unmatched junction bases numbered 9, after V lost 6 bases and J lost 4 bases. The CDR3 covers 15 residues. Germline V gene lookup returns CDR1 MNHEY and CDR2 SVGEGT. The CDR3 region is CASSGTGLWRTEAFF. The CDR3 DNA reads TGTGCCAGCAGCGGGACAGGGTTATGGCGCACTGAAGCTTTCTTT.

The chain uses TRBV5-1 and TRBJ2-5; maybe TRBD1 (8 bases). V lost 1 base, J lost 4 bases, and 14 bases lay in between. Germline V lookup: CDR1 SGHRS, CDR2 YFSETQ. The CDR3 is 15 amino acids. The CDR3 is CASSLTQGGRETQYF. The CDR3 DNA sequence: TGCGCCAGCAGCTTGACACAGGGGGGGAGAGAGACCCAGTACTTC.

V usage is TRBV6-5 and J usage is TRBJ2-2; D is perhaps TRBD1 (5 bases). The CDR3 has 16 amino acids. The germline V and J ends were trimmed by 2 bases and 4 bases, with 14 bases remaining between them. Germline V gene data show CDR1 as MNHEY and CDR2 as SVGAGI. Here the CDR3 reads CASSYSNKGPTGELFF. Here the CDR3 DNA reads TGTGCCAGCAGTTACAGTAATAAGGGGCCCACCGGGGAGCTGTTTTTT.

V usage is TRBV6-5 and J usage is TRBJ1-4; a weak D match, TRBD1 (6 bases). From germline, CDR1 is MNHEY and CDR2 SVGAGI. CDR3 length: 15 amino acids. V lost 6 bases and J 11 bases, leaving 22 bases between the germline ends. The CDR3 sequence is CASSPTGTISGKLFF. CDR3 nucleotide sequence: TGTGCCAGCAGCCCCACCGGGACAATATCAGGGAAACTGTTTTTT.